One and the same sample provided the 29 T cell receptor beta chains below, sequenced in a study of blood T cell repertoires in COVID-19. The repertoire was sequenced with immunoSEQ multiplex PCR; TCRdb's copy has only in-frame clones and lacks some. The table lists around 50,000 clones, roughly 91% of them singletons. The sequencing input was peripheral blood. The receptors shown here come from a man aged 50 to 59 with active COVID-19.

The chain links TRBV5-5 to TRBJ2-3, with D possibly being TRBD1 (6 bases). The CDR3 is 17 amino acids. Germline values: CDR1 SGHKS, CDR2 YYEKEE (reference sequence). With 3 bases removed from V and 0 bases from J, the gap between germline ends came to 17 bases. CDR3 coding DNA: TGTGCCAGCAGCTCCTTAGGGGGAACCCTAAGCACAGATACGCAGTATTTT. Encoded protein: CASSSLGGTLSTDTQYF.

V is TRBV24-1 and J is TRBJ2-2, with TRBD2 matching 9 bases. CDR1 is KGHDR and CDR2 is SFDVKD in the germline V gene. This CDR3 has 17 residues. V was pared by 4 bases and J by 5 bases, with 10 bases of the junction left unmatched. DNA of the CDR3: TGTGCCACCAGTGACCATACTAGCGGGCGGGGGACCGGGGAGCTGTTTTTT. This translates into CATSDHTSGRGTGELFF.

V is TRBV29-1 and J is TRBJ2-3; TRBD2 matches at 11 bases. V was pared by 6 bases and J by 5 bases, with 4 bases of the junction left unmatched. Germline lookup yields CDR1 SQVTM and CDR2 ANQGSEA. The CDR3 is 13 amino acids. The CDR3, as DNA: TGCAGCGTCATAGCGGGAGGGTTAGATACGCAGTATTTT. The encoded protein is CSVIAGGLDTQYF.

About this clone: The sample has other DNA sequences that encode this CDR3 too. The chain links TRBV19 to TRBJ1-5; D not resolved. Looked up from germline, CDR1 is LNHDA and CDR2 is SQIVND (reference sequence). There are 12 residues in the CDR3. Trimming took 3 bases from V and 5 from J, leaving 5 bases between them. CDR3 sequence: CASSMRDQPQHF. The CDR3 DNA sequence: TGTGCCAGTAGTATGCGAGATCAGCCCCAGCATTTT.

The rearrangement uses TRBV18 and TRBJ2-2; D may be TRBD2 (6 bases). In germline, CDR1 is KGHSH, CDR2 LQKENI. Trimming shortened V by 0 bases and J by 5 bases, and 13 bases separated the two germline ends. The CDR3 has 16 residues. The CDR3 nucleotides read TGTGCCAGCTCACCACCCGGGGGAGATGGAACCGGGGAGCTGTTTTTT. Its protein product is CASSPPGGDGTGELFF.

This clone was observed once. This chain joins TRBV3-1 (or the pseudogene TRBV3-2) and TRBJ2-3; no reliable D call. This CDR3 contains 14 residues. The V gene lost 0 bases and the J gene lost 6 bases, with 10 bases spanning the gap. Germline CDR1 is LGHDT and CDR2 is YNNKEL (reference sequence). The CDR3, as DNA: TGTGCCAGCAGCCAAGATCCCTCTTCCGATACGCAGTATTTT. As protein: CASSQDPSSDTQYF.

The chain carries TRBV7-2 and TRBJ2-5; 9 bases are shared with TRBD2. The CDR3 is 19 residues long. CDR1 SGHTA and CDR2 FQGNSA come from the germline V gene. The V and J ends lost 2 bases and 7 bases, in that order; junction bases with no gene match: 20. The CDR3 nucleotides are TGTGCCAGCAGCTTAAGGCCCCCGGTTAGCGGGAGAATGAGGGGGACCCAGTACTTC. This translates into CASSLRPPVSGRMRGTQYF.

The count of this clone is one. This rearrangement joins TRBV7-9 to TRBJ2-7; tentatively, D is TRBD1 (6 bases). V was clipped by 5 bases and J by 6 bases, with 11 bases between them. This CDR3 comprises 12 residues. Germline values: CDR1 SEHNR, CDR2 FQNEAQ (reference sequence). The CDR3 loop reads CASSPQGFEQYF. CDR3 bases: TGTGCCAGCAGCCCTCAGGGGTTCGAGCAGTACTTC.

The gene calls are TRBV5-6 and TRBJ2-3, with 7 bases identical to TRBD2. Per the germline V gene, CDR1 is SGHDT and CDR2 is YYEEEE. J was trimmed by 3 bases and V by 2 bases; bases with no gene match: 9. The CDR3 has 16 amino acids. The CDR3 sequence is CASSFSGGGRTDTQYF. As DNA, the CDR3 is TGTGCCAGCAGCTTTAGCGGCGGGGGAAGGACAGATACGCAGTATTTT.

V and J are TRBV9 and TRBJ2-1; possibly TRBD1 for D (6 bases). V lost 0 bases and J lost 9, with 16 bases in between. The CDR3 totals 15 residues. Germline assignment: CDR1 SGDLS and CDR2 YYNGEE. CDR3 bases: TGTGCCAGCAGCGTAGAGGCCGGGACACACGGTGAGCAGTTCTTC. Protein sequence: CASSVEAGTHGEQFF.

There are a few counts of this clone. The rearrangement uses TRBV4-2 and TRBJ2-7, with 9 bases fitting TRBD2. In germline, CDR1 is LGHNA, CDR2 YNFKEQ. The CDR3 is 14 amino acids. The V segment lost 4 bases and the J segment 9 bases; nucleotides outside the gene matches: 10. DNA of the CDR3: TGTGCCAGCAGCCCTGGACTAGCGCCGCGGGGGCAGTACTTC. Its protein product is CASSPGLAPRGQYF.

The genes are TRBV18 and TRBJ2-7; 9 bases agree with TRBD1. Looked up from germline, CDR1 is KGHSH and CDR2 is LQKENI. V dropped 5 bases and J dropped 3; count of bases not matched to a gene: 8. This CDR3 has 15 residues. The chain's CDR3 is CASSTRTGVVYEQYF. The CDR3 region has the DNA TGTGCCAGCTCAACCCGGACAGGGGTGGTCTACGAGCAGTACTTC. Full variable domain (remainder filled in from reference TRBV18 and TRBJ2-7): NAGVMQNPRHLVRRRGQEARLRCSPMKGHSHVYWYRQLPEEGLKFMVYLQKENIIDESGMPKERFSAEFPKEGPSILRIQQVVRGDSAAYFCASSTRTGVVYEQYFGPGTRLTVT.

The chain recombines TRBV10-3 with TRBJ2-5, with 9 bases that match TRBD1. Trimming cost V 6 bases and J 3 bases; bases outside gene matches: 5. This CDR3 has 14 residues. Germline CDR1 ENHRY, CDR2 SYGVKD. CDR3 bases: TGTGCCATCAGCGAGGGACAGGGCAAAGAGACCCAGTACTTC. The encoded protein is CAISEGQGKETQYF.

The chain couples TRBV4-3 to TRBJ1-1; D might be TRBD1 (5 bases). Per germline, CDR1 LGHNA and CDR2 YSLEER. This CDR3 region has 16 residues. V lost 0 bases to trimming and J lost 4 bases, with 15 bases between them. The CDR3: CASSQDSPGGGTEAFF. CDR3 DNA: TGCGCCAGCAGCCAAGATAGTCCGGGGGGGGGCACTGAAGCTTTCTTT.

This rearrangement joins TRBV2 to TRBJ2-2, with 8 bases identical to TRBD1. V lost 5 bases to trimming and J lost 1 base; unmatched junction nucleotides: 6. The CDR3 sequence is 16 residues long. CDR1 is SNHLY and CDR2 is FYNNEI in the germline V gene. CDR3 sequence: CASSPQGALNTGELFF. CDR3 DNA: TGTGCCAGCAGTCCTCAGGGGGCCTTGAACACCGGGGAGCTGTTTTTT.

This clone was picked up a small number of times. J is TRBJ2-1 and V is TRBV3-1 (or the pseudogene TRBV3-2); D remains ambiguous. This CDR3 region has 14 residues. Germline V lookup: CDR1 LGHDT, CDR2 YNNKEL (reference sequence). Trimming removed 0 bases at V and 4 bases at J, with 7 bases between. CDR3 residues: CASSQERSYNEQFF. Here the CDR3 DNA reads TGTGCCAGCAGCCAAGAGCGAAGTTACAATGAGCAGTTCTTC.

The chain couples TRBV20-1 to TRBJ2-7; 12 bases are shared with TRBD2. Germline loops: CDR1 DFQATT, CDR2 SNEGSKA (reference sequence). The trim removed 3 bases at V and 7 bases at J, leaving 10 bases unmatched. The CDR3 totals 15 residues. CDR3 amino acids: CSASVTSGSSREQYF. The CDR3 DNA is TGCAGTGCTAGTGTGACTAGCGGGAGTTCGAGAGAGCAGTACTTC.

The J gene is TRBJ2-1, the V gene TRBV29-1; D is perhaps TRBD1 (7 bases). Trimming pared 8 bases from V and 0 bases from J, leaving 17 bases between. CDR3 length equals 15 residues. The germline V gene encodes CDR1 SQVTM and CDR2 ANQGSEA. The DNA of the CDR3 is TGCAGCCAAAGCGCAGGGGGGAGCTCCTACAATGAGCAGTTCTTC. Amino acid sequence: CSQSAGGSSYNEQFF.

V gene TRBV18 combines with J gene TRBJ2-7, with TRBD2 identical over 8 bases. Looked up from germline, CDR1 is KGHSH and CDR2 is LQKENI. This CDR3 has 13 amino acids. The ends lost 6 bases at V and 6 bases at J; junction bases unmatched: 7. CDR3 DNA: TGTGCCAGCTCCCACGGGGGGGGGTCCGAGCAGTACTTC. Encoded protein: CASSHGGGSEQYF.

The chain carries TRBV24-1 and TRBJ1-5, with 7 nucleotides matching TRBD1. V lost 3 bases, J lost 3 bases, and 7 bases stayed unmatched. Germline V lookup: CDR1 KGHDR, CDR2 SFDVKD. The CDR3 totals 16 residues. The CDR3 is CATSDHRTGPNQPQHF. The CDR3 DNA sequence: TGTGCCACCAGTGATCATAGGACAGGCCCCAATCAGCCCCAGCATTTT.

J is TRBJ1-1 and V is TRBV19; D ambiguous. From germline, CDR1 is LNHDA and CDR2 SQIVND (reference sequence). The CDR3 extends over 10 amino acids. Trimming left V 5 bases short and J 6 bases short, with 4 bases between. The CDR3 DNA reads TGTGCCAGTAGTCTTCCTGAAGCTTTCTTT. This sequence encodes CASSLPEAFF. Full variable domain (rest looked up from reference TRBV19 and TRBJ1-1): DGGITQSPKYLFRKEGQNVTLSCEQNLNHDAMYWYRQDPGQGLRLIYYSQIVNDFQKGDIAEGYSVSREKKESFPLTVTSAQKNPTAFYLCASSLPEAFFGQGTRLTVV.

The CDR3 DNA sequence: TGCGCCAGCTACGAGGCGGGAGGGCCGAGCAATGAGCAGTTCTTC. Its translation is CASYEAGGPSNEQFF. This rearrangement joins TRBV5-1 to TRBJ2-1; 9 nucleotides agree with TRBD2. Germline V gene data show CDR1 as SGHRS and CDR2 as YFSETQ. The J segment lost 6 bases and the V segment lost 7 bases, leaving 11 bases of the junction unmatched. The CDR3 runs to 15 residues.

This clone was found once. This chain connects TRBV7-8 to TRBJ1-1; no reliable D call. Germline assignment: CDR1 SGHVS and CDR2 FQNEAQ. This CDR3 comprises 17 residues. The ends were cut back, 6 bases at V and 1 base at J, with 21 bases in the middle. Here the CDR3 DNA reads TGTGCCAGCAGAGATGCCTTCCGGGGTCGTTGGAACACTGAAGCTTTCTTT. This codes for CASRDAFRGRWNTEAFF.

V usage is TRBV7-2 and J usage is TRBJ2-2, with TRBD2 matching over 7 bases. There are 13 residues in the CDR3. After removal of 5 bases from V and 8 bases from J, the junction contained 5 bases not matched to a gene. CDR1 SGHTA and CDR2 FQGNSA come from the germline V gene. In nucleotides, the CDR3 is TGTGCCAGCAGCCGCGGGACTAATGGGGAGCTGTTTTTT. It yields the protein CASSRGTNGELFF.

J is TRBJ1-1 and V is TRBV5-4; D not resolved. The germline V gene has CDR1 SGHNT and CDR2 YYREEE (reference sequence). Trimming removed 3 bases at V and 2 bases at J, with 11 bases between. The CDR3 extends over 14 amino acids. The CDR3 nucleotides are TGTGCCAGCAGCTCAACGCAGACTAACACTGAAGCTTTCTTT. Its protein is CASSSTQTNTEAFF.

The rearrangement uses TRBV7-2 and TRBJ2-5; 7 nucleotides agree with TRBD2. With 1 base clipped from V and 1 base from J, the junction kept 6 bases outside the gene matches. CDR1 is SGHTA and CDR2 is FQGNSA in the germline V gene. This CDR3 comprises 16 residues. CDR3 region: CASSLGSGPLQETQYF. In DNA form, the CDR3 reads TGTGCCAGCAGCTTAGGTAGCGGGCCCCTCCAAGAGACCCAGTACTTC. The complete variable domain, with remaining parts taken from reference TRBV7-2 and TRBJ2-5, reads GAGVSQSPSNKVTEKGKDVELRCDPISGHTALYWYRQSLGQGLEFLIYFQGNSAPDKSGLPSDRFSAERTGGSVSTLTIQRTQQEDSAVYLCASSLGSGPLQETQYFGPGTRLLVL.

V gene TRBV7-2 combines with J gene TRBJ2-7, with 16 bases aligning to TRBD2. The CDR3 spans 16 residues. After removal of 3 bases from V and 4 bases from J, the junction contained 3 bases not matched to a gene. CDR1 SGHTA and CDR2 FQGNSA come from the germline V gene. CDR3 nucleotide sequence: TGTGCCAGCAGCTTGGGACTAGCGGGAGGGCTGTACGAGCAGTACTTC. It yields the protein CASSLGLAGGLYEQYF. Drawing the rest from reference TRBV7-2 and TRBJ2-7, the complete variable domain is GAGVSQSPSNKVTEKGKDVELRCDPISGHTALYWYRQSLGQGLEFLIYFQGNSAPDKSGLPSDRFSAERTGGSVSTLTIQRTQQEDSAVYLCASSLGLAGGLYEQYFGPGTRLTVT.

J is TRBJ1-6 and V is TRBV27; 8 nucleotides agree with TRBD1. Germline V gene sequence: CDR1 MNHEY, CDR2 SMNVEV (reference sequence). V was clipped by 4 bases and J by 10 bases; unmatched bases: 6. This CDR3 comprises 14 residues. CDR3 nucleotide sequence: TGTGCCAGCAGTTCGGACAGGGTCAGGTCACCCCTCCACTTT. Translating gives CASSSDRVRSPLHF.

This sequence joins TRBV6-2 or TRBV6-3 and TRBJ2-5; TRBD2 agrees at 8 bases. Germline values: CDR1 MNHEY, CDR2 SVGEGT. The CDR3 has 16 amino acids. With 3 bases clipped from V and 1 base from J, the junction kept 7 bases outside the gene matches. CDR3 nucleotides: TGTGCCAGCAGTTATCCACGGGGGGGCCCCCAAGAGACCCAGTACTTC. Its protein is CASSYPRGGPQETQYF.